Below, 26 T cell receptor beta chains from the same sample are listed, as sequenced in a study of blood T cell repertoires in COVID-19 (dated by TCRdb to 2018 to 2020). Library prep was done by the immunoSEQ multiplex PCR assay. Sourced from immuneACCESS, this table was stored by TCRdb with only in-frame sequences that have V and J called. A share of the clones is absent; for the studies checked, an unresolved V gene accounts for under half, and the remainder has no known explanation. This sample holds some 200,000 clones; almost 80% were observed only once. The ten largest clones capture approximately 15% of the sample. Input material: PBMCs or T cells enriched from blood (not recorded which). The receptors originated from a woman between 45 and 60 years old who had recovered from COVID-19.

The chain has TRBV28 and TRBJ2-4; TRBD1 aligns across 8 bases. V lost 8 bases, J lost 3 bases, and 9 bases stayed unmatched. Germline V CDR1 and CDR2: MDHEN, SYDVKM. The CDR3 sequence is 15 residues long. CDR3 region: CASEDRGGGKNIQYF. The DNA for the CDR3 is TGTGCCAGCGAAGACAGGGGCGGCGGCAAAAACATTCAGTACTTC.

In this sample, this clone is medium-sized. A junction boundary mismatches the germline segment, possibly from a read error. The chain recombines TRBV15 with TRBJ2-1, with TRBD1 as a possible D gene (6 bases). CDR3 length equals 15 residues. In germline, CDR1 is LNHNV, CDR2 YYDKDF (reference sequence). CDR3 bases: TGTGCCTCCAGATTTGGGAAGGGGGAATACAATGAGCAGTTCTTC. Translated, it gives CASRFGKGEYNEQFF.

The CDR3 here is CATSDMHRTGADEQFF. CDR3 sequence (DNA): TGTGCCACCAGTGATATGCACAGGACAGGGGCCGACGAGCAGTTCTTC. V is TRBV24-1 and J is TRBJ2-1; TRBD1 matches 9 bases. Germline CDR1 and CDR2: KGHDR and SFDVKD. J gave up 10 bases and V 3 bases, and 12 bases lay outside the gene matches. This CDR3 comprises 16 residues.

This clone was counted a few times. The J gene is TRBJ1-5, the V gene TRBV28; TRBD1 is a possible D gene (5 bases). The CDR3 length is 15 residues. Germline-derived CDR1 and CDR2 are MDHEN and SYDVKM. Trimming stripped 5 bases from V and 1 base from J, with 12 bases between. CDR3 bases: TGTGCCAGCAGTCAGACAGTAATCAGCAATCAGCCCCAGCATTTT. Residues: CASSQTVISNQPQHF.

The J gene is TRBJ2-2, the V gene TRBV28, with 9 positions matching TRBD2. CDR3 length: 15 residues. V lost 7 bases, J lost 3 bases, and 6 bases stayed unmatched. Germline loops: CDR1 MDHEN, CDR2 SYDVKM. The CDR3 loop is CASTRGLAYTGELFF. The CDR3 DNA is TGTGCCAGCACTCGGGGACTAGCCTACACCGGGGAGCTGTTTTTT.

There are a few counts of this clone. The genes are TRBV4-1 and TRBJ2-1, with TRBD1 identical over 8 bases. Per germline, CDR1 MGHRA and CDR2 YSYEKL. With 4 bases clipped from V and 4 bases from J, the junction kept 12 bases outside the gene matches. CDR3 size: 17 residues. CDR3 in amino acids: CASSPGGGRGPYNEQFF. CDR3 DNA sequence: TGCGCCAGCAGCCCCGGAGGGGGCAGGGGGCCATACAATGAGCAGTTCTTC.

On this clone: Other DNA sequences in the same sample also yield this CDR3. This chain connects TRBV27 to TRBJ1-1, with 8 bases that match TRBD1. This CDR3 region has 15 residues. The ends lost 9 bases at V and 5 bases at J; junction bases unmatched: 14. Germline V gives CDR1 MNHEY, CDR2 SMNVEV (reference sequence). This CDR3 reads CASSPSTHRGTEAFF. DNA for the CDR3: TGTGCCAGTAGTCCCAGTACTCACAGGGGGACTGAAGCTTTCTTT.

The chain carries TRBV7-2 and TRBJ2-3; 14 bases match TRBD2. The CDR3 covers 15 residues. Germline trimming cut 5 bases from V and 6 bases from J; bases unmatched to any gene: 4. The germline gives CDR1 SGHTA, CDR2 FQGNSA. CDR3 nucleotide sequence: TGTGCCAGCAGCAGGGGACTAGCGGGAGTGGATACGCAGTATTTT. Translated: CASSRGLAGVDTQYF.

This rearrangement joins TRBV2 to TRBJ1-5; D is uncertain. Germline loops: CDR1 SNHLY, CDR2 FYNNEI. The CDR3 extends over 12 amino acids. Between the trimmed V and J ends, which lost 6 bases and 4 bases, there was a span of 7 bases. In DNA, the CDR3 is TGTGCCAGCAGCCTTAATAATCAGCCCCAGCATTTT. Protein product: CASSLNNQPQHF. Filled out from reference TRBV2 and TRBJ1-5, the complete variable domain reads EPEVTQTPSHQVTQMGQEVILRCVPISNHLYFYWYRQILGQKVEFLVSFYNNEISEKSEIFDDQFSVERPDGSNFTLKIRSTKLEDSAMYFCASSLNNQPQHFGDGTRLSIL.

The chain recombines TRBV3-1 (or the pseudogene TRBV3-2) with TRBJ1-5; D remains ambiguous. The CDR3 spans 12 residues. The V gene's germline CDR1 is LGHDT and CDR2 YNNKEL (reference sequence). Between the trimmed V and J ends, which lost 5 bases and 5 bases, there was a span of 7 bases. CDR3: CASSFGDQPQHF. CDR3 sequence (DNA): TGTGCCAGCAGCTTCGGGGATCAGCCCCAGCATTTT.

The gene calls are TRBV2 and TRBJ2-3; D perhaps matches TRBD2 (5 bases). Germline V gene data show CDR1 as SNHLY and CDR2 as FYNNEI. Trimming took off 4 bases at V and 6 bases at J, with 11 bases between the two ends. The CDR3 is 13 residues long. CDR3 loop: CASSGLQQDTQYF. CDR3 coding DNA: TGTGCCAGCAGTGGACTACAGCAGGATACGCAGTATTTT.

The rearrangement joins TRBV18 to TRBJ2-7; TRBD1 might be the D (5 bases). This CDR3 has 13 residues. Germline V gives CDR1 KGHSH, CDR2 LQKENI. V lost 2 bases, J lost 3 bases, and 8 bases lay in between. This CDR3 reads CASSPTGNYEQYF. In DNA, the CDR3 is TGTGCCAGCTCACCAACAGGAAACTACGAGCAGTACTTC.

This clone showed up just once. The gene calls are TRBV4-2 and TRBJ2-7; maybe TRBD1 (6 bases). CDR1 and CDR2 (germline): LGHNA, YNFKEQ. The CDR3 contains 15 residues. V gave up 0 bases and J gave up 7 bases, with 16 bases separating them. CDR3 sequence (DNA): TGTGCCAGCAGCCAAGATGGGACACTACACGGGGAGCAGTACTTC. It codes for CASSQDGTLHGEQYF.

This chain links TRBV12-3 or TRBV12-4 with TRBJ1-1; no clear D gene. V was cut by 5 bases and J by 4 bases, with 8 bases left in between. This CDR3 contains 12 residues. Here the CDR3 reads CASSVGSTEAFF. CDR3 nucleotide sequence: TGTGCCAGCAGTGTCGGGAGCACTGAAGCTTTCTTT.

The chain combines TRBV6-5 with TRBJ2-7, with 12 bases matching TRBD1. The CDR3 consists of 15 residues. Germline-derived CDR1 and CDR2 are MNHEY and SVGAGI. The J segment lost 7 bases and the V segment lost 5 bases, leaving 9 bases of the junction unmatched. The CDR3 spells CASSPPGQGAREQYF. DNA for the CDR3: TGTGCCAGCAGTCCGCCGGGACAGGGGGCTCGGGAGCAGTACTTC.

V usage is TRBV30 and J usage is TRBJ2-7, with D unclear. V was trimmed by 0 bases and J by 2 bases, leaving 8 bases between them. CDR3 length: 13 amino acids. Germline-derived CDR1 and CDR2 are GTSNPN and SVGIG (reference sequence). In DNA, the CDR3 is TGTGCCTGGAGTGTGCACGGAGCCTACGAGCAGTACTTC. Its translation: CAWSVHGAYEQYF.

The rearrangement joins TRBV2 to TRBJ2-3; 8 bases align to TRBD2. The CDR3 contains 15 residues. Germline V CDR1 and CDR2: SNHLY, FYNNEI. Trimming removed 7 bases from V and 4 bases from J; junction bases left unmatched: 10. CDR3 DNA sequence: TGTGCCAGCACGAGCGGGAGAATCTTGCCAGATACGCAGTATTTT. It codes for CASTSGRILPDTQYF.

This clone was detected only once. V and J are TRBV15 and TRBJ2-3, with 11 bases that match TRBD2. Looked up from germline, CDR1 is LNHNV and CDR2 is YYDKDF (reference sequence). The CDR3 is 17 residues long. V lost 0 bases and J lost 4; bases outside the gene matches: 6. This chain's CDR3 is CATSRELAGVLSDTQYF. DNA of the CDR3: TGTGCCACCAGCAGAGAACTAGCGGGAGTTCTATCAGATACGCAGTATTTT.

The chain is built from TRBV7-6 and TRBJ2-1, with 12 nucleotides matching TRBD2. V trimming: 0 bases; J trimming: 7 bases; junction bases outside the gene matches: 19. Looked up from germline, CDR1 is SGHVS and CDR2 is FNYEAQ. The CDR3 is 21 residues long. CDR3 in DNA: TGTGCCAGCAGCTTAGCGGCACCACCTGGGACTAGCGGGTTCCATAATAATGAGCAGTTCTTC. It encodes CASSLAAPPGTSGFHNNEQFF.

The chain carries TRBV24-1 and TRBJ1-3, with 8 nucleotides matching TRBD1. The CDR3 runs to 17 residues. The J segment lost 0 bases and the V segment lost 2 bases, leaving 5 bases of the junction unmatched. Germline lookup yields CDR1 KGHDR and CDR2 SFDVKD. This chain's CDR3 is CATSDSRTGSSGNTIYF. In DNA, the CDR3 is TGTGCCACCAGTGATTCGAGGACAGGGAGCTCTGGAAACACCATATATTTT.

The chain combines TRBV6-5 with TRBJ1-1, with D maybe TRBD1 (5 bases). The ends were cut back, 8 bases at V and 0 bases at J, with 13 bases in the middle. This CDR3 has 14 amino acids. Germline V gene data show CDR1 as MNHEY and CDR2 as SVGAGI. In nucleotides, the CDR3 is TGTGCCAGCTCGCGGACAAACTTGAACACTGAAGCTTTCTTT. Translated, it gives CASSRTNLNTEAFF.

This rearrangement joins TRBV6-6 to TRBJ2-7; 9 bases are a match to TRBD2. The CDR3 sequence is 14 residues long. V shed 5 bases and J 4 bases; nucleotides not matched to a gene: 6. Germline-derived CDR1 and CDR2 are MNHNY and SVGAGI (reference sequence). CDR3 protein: CASSKTSGFYEQYF. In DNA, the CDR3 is TGTGCCAGCAGTAAGACTAGCGGATTTTACGAGCAGTACTTC.

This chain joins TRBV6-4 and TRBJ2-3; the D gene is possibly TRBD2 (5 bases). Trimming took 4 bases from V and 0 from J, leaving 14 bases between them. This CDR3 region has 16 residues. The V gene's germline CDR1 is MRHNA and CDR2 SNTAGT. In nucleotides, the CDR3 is TGTGCCAGCAGTGCTGGAGGCTTAGCTAGCACAGATACGCAGTATTTT. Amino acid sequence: CASSAGGLASTDTQYF.

The CDR3 DNA is TGTGCCAGCAGCCAAGATCTAGGGACAGGGTCCTACAATGAGCAGTTCTTC. Amino acid sequence: CASSQDLGTGSYNEQFF. The chain is built from TRBV3-1 (or the pseudogene TRBV3-2) and TRBJ2-1; 9 nucleotides line up with TRBD1. Germline V CDR1 and CDR2: LGHDT, YNNKEL (reference sequence). This CDR3 spans 17 amino acids. Trimming removed 0 bases from V and 1 base from J; junction bases left unmatched: 4.

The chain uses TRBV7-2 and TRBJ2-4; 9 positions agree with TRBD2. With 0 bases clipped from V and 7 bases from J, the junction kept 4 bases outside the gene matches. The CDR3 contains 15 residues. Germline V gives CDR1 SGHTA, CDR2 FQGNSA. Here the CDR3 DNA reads TGTGCCAGCAGCTTAGCTGCGGGAGGGCCGAACATTCAGTACTTC. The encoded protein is CASSLAAGGPNIQYF.

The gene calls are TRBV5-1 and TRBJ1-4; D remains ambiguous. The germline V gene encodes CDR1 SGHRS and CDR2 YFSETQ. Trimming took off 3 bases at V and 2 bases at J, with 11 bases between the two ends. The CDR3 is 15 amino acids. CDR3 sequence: CASSSGGSTNEKLFF. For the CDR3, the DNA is TGCGCCAGCAGCTCTGGAGGGTCGACTAATGAAAAACTGTTTTTT.